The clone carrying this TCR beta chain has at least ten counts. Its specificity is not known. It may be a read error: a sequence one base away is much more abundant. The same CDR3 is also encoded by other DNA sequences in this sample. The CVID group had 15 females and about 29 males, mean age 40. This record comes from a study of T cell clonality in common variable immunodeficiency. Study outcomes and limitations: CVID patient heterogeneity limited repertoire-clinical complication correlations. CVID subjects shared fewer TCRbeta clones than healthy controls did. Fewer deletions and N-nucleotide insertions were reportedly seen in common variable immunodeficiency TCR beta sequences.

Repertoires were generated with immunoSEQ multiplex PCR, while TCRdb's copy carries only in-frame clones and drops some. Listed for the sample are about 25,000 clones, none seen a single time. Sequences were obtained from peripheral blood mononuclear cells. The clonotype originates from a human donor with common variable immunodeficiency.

The sequenced part of the CDR3 DNA is TGTGCCAGCCGACAGTCCGGGACAGGGGGGTACGAG. It codes for CASRQSGTGGYE. The CDR3, in full, reads CASRQSGTGGYEQYF. The gene calls are TRBV27 and TRBJ2-7; 11 nucleotides align to TRBD1. The read finishes 3 residues shy of the CDR3 end, and the germline J gene is used to complete it. CDR3 length equals 15 residues. Germline CDR1 is MNHEY and CDR2 is SMNVEV (reference sequence). V trimming: 8 bases; J trimming: 4 bases; junction bases outside the gene matches: 10.